These 16 T cell receptor beta chains were sequenced from one sample in a study of T cell responses to AZD1222 COVID-19 vaccine (dated by TCRdb to 2020 to 2022). Library generation was performed with the immunoSEQ multiplex PCR assay. Drawn from immuneACCESS, this table holds only the in-frame rearrangements with V and J called that TCRdb kept. Clones are partly lost; checked studies trace under half to an unresolved V gene and leave the rest unexplained. The sample contains about 130,000 clones, 80% to 90% of them found a single time. About 1.4% of the sample rests with the top ten. Explained via the paper, the time point label denotes: baseline before first vaccination. This material consisted of peripheral blood, taken on day 0 of AZD1222 vaccination. The receptor source for this set is an adult in good health.

V usage is TRBV5-1 and J usage is TRBJ1-4, with D tentatively TRBD1 (6 bases). Germline V gene sequence: CDR1 SGHRS, CDR2 YFSETQ. The V gene lost 5 bases and the J gene lost 8 bases, with 16 bases spanning the gap. The CDR3 contains 14 residues. The CDR3 loop is CASRATGREEKLFF. CDR3 coding DNA: TGCGCCAGCAGAGCGACAGGCCGGGAGGAAAAACTGTTTTTT.

This chain joins TRBV6-4 and TRBJ2-1; D is uncertain. V lost 9 bases to trimming and J lost 5 bases, with 14 bases between them. Germline lookup yields CDR1 MRHNA and CDR2 SNTAGT. This CDR3 comprises 13 residues. CDR3 nucleotide sequence: TGTGCCAGTGCCTCTACAGCAAACAATGAGCAGTTCTTC. Residues: CASASTANNEQFF.

The chain uses TRBV19 and TRBJ2-1; 8 bases are shared with TRBD1. Germline CDR1 is LNHDA and CDR2 is SQIVND (reference sequence). Germline trimming cut 0 bases from V and 9 bases from J; bases unmatched to any gene: 7. The CDR3 contains 15 residues. In DNA form, the CDR3 reads TGTGCCAGTAGTATAGAAGGACAGGGTAGAAGTGAGCAGTTCTTC. Its protein product is CASSIEGQGRSEQFF.

Points on this clone: The junction and the germline gene differ at one end; a read error may be behind it. The gene calls are TRBV7-9 and TRBJ2-7; 9 nucleotides line up with TRBD2. Germline loops: CDR1 SEHNR, CDR2 FQNEAQ (reference sequence). This CDR3 comprises 17 residues. The CDR3 region is CASSLSFPGLASYDQYF. CDR3 DNA sequence: TGTGCCAGCAGCTTGTCCTTTCCGGGACTAGCATCCTACGATCAGTACTTC.

The CDR3 coding sequence is TGTGCCAGCAGCTTCATAGCGGGAGACGAGCAGTACTTC. This codes for CASSFIAGDEQYF. The chain uses TRBV7-9 and TRBJ2-7, with 9 bases identical to TRBD2. There are 13 residues in the CDR3. Trimming at V came to 3 bases and at J to 5 bases, leaving 2 bases not matched to a gene. Germline values: CDR1 SEHNR, CDR2 FQNEAQ (reference sequence).

The count of this clone is one. The chain has TRBV5-1 and TRBJ1-1; possibly TRBD1 for D (5 bases). Germline V gene lookup returns CDR1 SGHRS and CDR2 YFSETQ. The CDR3 spans 16 residues. Trimming removed 4 bases from V and 8 bases from J, with 24 bases in between. CDR3 residues: CASSQNPGRGREEAFF. The CDR3, as DNA: TGCGCCAGCAGCCAAAACCCGGGTAGGGGCAGGGAGGAAGCTTTCTTT. Full variable domain (missing parts from reference TRBV5-1 and TRBJ1-1): KAGVTQTPRYLIKTRGQQVTLSCSPISGHRSVSWYQQTPGQGLQFLFEYFSETQRNKGNFPGRFSGRQFSNSRSEMNVSTLELGDSALYLCASSQNPGRGREEAFFGQGTRLTVV.

The chain links TRBV28 to TRBJ1-2; no definite D call. CDR1 and CDR2 from the germline V gene are MDHEN and SYDVKM. V lost 1 base and J 0 bases, leaving 12 bases between the germline ends. The CDR3 length is 16 residues. As DNA, the CDR3 is TGTGCCAGCAGTTTATTATCGGCAGGATCTAACTATGGCTACACCTTC. Encoded protein: CASSLLSAGSNYGYTF.

The V and J genes are TRBV7-3 and TRBJ2-5, with 11 bases matching TRBD2. The germline CDR1 and CDR2 sequences are SGHTA and FQGTGA. J was trimmed by 5 bases and V by 4 bases; bases with no gene match: 6. The CDR3 is 15 residues long. The CDR3 region is CASSYGTSGGETQYF. The CDR3 nucleotides read TGTGCCAGCAGCTACGGGACTAGCGGTGGGGAGACCCAGTACTTC.

This clone was found a few times. The chain uses TRBV19 and TRBJ2-1, with 9 bases lining up with TRBD2. CDR1 and CDR2 (germline): LNHDA, SQIVND (reference sequence). The CDR3 covers 16 residues. V gave up 5 bases and J gave up 4 bases; unmatched junction bases: 9. This chain's CDR3 is CASSDKGLAGYNEQFF. CDR3 sequence (DNA): TGTGCCAGTAGTGACAAGGGACTAGCAGGTTACAATGAGCAGTTCTTC.

Only one count was recorded for this clone. The chain is built from TRBV9 and TRBJ2-5; weak D call: TRBD1 (5 bases). Germline V lookup: CDR1 SGDLS, CDR2 YYNGEE. Between the trimmed V and J ends, which lost 4 bases and 5 bases, there was a span of 9 bases. The CDR3 sequence is 12 residues long. The CDR3 sequence: CASSRAGETQYF. The CDR3 DNA is TGTGCCAGCAGCAGGGCAGGGGAGACCCAGTACTTC.

The chain links TRBV19 to TRBJ1-6, with 11 positions matching TRBD1. Losses at the gene ends were 9 bases for V and 9 bases for J; bases not matched to a gene: 10. Germline V gene sequence: CDR1 LNHDA, CDR2 SQIVND (reference sequence). The CDR3 has 15 amino acids. In DNA form, the CDR3 reads TGTGCCAGCTCGGCGGGGGGGACAGGGGGTTCACCCCTCCACTTT. Translated: CASSAGGTGGSPLHF.

The CDR3 is CASSQVGKTETQYF. For the CDR3, the DNA is TGTGCCAGCAGCCAAGTCGGGAAGACAGAGACCCAGTACTTC. The rearrangement joins TRBV14 to TRBJ2-5; possible D gene TRBD2, 5 bases. CDR1 and CDR2 from the germline V gene are SGHDN and FVKESK. CDR3 length: 14 amino acids. Trimming stripped 1 base from V and 4 bases from J, with 10 bases between.

The V gene is TRBV19, the J gene TRBJ1-4, with TRBD1 as a possible D gene (6 bases). The CDR3 spans 14 residues. The V gene's germline CDR1 is LNHDA and CDR2 SQIVND (reference sequence). With 5 bases removed from V and 1 base from J, the gap between germline ends came to 8 bases. The CDR3 DNA reads as TGTGCCAGTAGTCCACAGGGAACTAATGAAAAACTGTTTTTT. It codes for CASSPQGTNEKLFF.

The chain joins TRBV5-5 to TRBJ2-3; D is unresolved. Germline V gives CDR1 SGHKS, CDR2 YYEKEE (reference sequence). V lost 3 bases and J lost 0, with 8 bases in between. The CDR3 has 14 amino acids. CDR3 DNA: TGTGCCAGCAGCTCCCAATCTAGCACAGATACGCAGTATTTT. Translated, it gives CASSSQSSTDTQYF.

J is TRBJ2-5 and V is TRBV6-2 or TRBV6-3, with D possibly being TRBD2 (6 bases). The CDR3 contains 15 residues. V gave up 1 base and J gave up 5 bases, with 14 bases separating them. CDR1 is MNHEY and CDR2 is SVGEGT in the germline V gene. The DNA of the CDR3 is TGTGCCAGCAGTTACTGGCTAGGGACTTGGGAGACCCAGTACTTC. Translated, it gives CASSYWLGTWETQYF.

This chain uses TRBV6-5 with TRBJ2-7, with unresolved D. CDR3 size: 12 residues. Germline V gene sequence: CDR1 MNHEY, CDR2 SVGAGI. Trimming left V 6 bases short and J 1 base short, with 7 bases between. The CDR3 DNA reads TGTGCCAGCAGGCACAGTTCCTACGAGCAGTACTTC. This encodes CASRHSSYEQYF.